This entry lists 3 T cell receptor beta chains sequenced from one sample in a study of monozygotic twins with inflammatory bowel disease. TCRdb re-called the 5' RACE reads and catalogs CDR3 proteins one per entry, DNA excluded. This repertoire includes around 210,000 distinct CDR3 sequences. The sample comprised blood. All receptors derive from a human donor with ulcerative colitis or Crohn's disease, or a healthy co-twin of an affected twin (not recorded which).

The chain links TRBV12-3 or TRBV12-4 to TRBJ1-2; no DNA is available, so the TRBD1 call from TCRdb remains unchecked. The CDR3 consists of 16 residues. The CDR3 reads CASSLDREPEDYGYTF.

The CDR3 loop reads CASSSRSGGRTNTGELFF. This chain connects TRBV5-1 to TRBJ2-2; TCRdb's D call, TRBD2, is unchecked because there is no DNA. The CDR3 runs 18 residues. Looked up from germline, CDR1 is SGHRS and CDR2 is YFSETQ.

The chain uses TRBV5-5 and TRBJ2-1; without DNA, the TCRdb call of TRBD2 cannot be checked. The CDR3 has 14 amino acids. Germline assignment: CDR1 SGHKS and CDR2 YYEKEE (reference sequence). The chain's CDR3 is CASRGSWVFNEQFF.